This TCR beta chain was retrieved from a study of blood T cells in healthy people across ages. Study outcomes and limitations: It was held that diversity estimates obtained from one million T cells represented underestimates. PBMCs went unsorted, and a conclusive naive versus antigen-experienced comparison was therefore prevented.

This clonotype showed up just once. Its antigen is not identified. The authors ran a second PCR of about 7 to 11 cycles using a sample-barcoded 5' primer and a J-beta primer mix. Tagging of each cDNA molecule was performed by a template-switch adaptor with 12 random nucleotides. TCRdb ran MiXCR on the 5' RACE reads and lists one entry per CDR3 protein. The table shows some 1.5 million distinct CDR3 sequences, with approximately 30% occurring only once. Germline V gene sequence: CDR1 SGDLS, CDR2 YYNGEE. The J segment lost 3 bases and the V segment lost 3 bases, leaving 8 bases of the junction unmatched. The CDR3 contains 16 residues.

This rearrangement joins TRBV9 to TRBJ1-4, with 7 nucleotides matching TRBD1. The receptor comes from a woman under 40 in good health. The sequenced sample was blood. CDR3 amino acids: CASSDPGGEANEKLFF. In nucleotides, the CDR3 is TGTGCCAGCAGCGACCCAGGGGGTGAAGCTAATGAAAAACTGTTTTTT.